The 29 T cell receptor beta chains below were found in one sample sequenced in a study of T cells after yellow fever vaccination. TCRdb re-analysed the 5' RACE reads in MiXCR, keeping a single row per CDR3 protein. The sample records roughly 30,000 distinct CDR3 sequences, roughly a tenth being singletons. Sequencing was performed on PBMCs, either bulk or a sorted T-cell subset (CD4+, CD8+, memory, or dextramer-sorted; not recorded which), taken around 15 days after the first yellow fever vaccination. Source of these receptors: a man younger than 35 who received the YFV17D yellow fever vaccine.

The rearrangement joins TRBV6-5 to TRBJ1-2; D is unresolved. The germline gives CDR1 MNHEY, CDR2 SVGAGI. Trimming removed 2 bases at V and 6 bases at J, with 16 bases between. This CDR3 has 15 amino acids. Written as DNA, the CDR3 is TGTGCCAGCAGTTACCGCCATCCCTCGTGTGATGGCTACACCTTC. It codes for CASSYRHPSCDGYTF.

This clonotype was recorded at least ten times. The chain is built from TRBV3-1 and TRBJ1-2; 10 nucleotides agree with TRBD1. Germline values: CDR1 LGHDT, CDR2 YNNKEL (reference sequence). This CDR3 spans 15 amino acids. Unmatched junction bases numbered 5, after V lost 1 base and J lost 6 bases. CDR3 residues: CASSQADRGRDGYTF. CDR3 sequence (DNA): TGTGCCAGCAGCCAAGCCGACAGGGGGCGAGATGGCTACACCTTC.

This clonotype was seen many times. The J gene is TRBJ1-6, the V gene TRBV2, with 7 bases identical to TRBD1. J was trimmed by 10 bases and V by 4 bases; bases with no gene match: 4. This CDR3 has 13 residues. Germline assignment: CDR1 SNHLY and CDR2 FYNNEI. In DNA form, the CDR3 reads TGTGCCAGCAGTGGGGAACAGGGGTCACCCCTCCACTTT. The encoded protein is CASSGEQGSPLHF.

This clonotype has ten or more counts. The rearrangement joins TRBV18 to TRBJ2-1; no firm D call. The V end was cut by 1 base, the J end by 5 bases, with 12 bases between. This CDR3 comprises 15 residues. Germline values: CDR1 KGHSH, CDR2 LQKENI. The CDR3 here is CASSPQVGRDNEQFF. The CDR3 nucleotides are TGTGCCAGCTCACCACAAGTGGGCCGCGACAATGAGCAGTTCTTC.

This clonotype was observed many times. The genes are TRBV12-3 or TRBV12-4 and TRBJ1-4; TRBD1 is a possible D gene (5 bases). The CDR3 covers 15 residues. Between the trimmed V and J ends, which lost 6 bases and 8 bases, there was a span of 19 bases. CDR3 sequence (DNA): TGTGCCAGCAGCTGGCGGGACCCGGGGGGGGAAAAACTGTTTTTT. It translates to CASSWRDPGGEKLFF.

This clonotype was detected many times. Here the CDR3 DNA reads TGTGCCAGCAGCCGGGGAGGCAGGGGAAATTCACCCCTCCACTTT. It codes for CASSRGGRGNSPLHF. The chain employs TRBV5-6 and TRBJ1-6; D perhaps matches TRBD1 (6 bases). Germline V gives CDR1 SGHDT, CDR2 YYEEEE. V was shortened by 4 bases and J by 7 bases, with 15 bases between the two germline ends. This CDR3 is 15 amino acids long.

Judged by abundance, this clonotype is medium-sized. The V call is TRBV13, the J call TRBJ2-5, with 7 bases fitting TRBD1. Germline V gene sequence: CDR1 PRHDT, CDR2 FYEKMQ (reference sequence). The CDR3 runs 13 residues. V lost 7 bases and J lost 2; bases outside the gene matches: 4. The CDR3 sequence is CASTYRGQETQYF. Here the CDR3 DNA reads TGTGCCAGCACGTACAGGGGTCAAGAGACCCAGTACTTC.

In its sample, this clonotype was seen many times. The rearrangement uses TRBV19 and TRBJ2-1, with 7 bases lining up with TRBD2. The CDR3 consists of 16 residues. The ends lost 4 bases at V and 0 bases at J; junction bases unmatched: 6. CDR1 is LNHDA, CDR2 SQIVND, per germline (reference sequence). CDR3 coding DNA: TGTGCCAGTAGTAGCAGGGCTAGCGGCTCCTACAATGAGCAGTTCTTC. Translating it yields CASSSRASGSYNEQFF.

This clonotype was found a few times. The rearrangement joins TRBV12-3 or TRBV12-4 to TRBJ2-5; 14 bases map to TRBD2. V shed 6 bases and J 7 bases; nucleotides not matched to a gene: 4. This CDR3 spans 14 amino acids. The CDR3 DNA reads as TGTGCCAGCAGGCCGACTAGCGGGGGGGGGACCCAGTACTTC. Protein product: CASRPTSGGGTQYF.

On this clonotype: A read error may explain this, as a much larger clone is one base away. V is TRBV4-2 and J is TRBJ1-1, with D possibly matching TRBD1 (5 bases). The germline gives CDR1 LGHNA, CDR2 YNFKEQ. The CDR3 runs to 12 residues. V shed 0 bases and J shed 10 bases, with 9 bases lying between them. The CDR3 is CASSQDGATAFF. CDR3 DNA: TGTGCCAGCAGCCAAGACGGGGCAACAGCTTTCTTT.

Details on this clonotype: A much larger clone lies one base from this, so it may be a read error. The V gene is TRBV9, the J gene TRBJ1-2; 9 bases align to TRBD1. The length of the CDR3 is 14 residues. Per the germline V gene, CDR1 is SGDLS and CDR2 is YYNGEE. V dropped 4 bases and J dropped 4; count of bases not matched to a gene: 5. The CDR3 DNA is TGTGCCAGCAGCTCGGGGACAGGGCCCTATGGCTACACCTTC. Protein: CASSSGTGPYGYTF. Full variable domain (missing parts from reference TRBV9 and TRBJ1-2): DSGVTQTPKHLITATGQRVTLRCSPRSGDLSVYWYQQSLDQGLQFLIQYYNGEERAKGNILERFSAQQFPDLHSELNLSSLELGDSALYFCASSSGTGPYGYTFGSGTRLTVV.

This clonotype was seen at least ten times. The gene calls are TRBV25-1 and TRBJ1-5, with D uncertain. The V end was cut by 2 bases, the J end by 0 bases, with 11 bases between. The CDR3 spans 16 residues. The germline CDR1 and CDR2 sequences are MGHDK and SYGVNS. CDR3 sequence reads: CASSETASLSNQPQHF. The CDR3 DNA reads as TGTGCCAGCAGTGAAACAGCCAGTCTTAGCAATCAGCCCCAGCATTTT. Together with reference TRBV25-1 and TRBJ1-5, the CDR3 gives the full variable domain: EADIYQTPRYLVIGTGKKITLECSQTMGHDKMYWYQQDPGMELHLIHYSYGVNSTEKGDLSSESTVSRIRTEHFPLTLESARPSHTSQYLCASSETASLSNQPQHFGDGTRLSIL.

Notes on this clonotype: One end of the junction fails to match germline, which may point to a read error. The rearrangement uses TRBV4-1 and TRBJ1-4; D is possibly TRBD1 (5 bases). The CDR3 has 18 amino acids. Per the germline V gene, CDR1 is MGHRA and CDR2 is YSYEKL. CDR3 sequence reads: CASSQDGRAGATKEKLFF. As DNA, the CDR3 is TGCGCCAGCAGCCAAGATGGCAGGGCGGGTGCGACTAAAGAAAAACTGTTTTTT.

This clonotype was observed at least ten times. The chain joins TRBV9 to TRBJ2-7; D may match TRBD1 or TRBD2 (6 bases each). The CDR3 runs 14 residues. Germline lookup yields CDR1 SGDLS and CDR2 YYNGEE. V shed 0 bases and J shed 2 bases, with 9 bases lying between them. DNA for the CDR3: TGTGCCAGCAGCGTAGGAGGGGGGACCTACGAGCAGTACTTC. It codes for CASSVGGGTYEQYF.

This clonotype has ten or more counts. V is TRBV2 and J is TRBJ1-6, with D hard to call. Germline assignment: CDR1 SNHLY and CDR2 FYNNEI. The germline V and J ends were trimmed by 6 bases and 8 bases, with 11 bases remaining between them. The CDR3 length is 13 residues. CDR3 coding DNA: TGTGCCAGCAGACCTTTTCGGGATTCACCCCTCCACTTT. Protein sequence: CASRPFRDSPLHF.

This clonotype was detected many times. This chain joins TRBV6-2 or TRBV6-3 and TRBJ1-5, with 9 positions matching TRBD1. Germline CDR1 reads MNHEY; CDR2 reads SVGEGT. With 4 bases clipped from V and 0 bases from J, the junction kept 10 bases outside the gene matches. The CDR3 extends over 18 amino acids. CDR3 loop: CASSWRGQGFYSNQPQHF. The CDR3 nucleotides are TGTGCCAGCAGTTGGCGGGGACAGGGTTTTTATAGCAATCAGCCCCAGCATTTT.

This clonotype was counted at least ten times. The chain recombines TRBV4-1 with TRBJ2-7; D may be TRBD1 (5 bases). This CDR3 contains 15 residues. Germline V gene data show CDR1 as MGHRA and CDR2 as YSYEKL. V was trimmed by 1 base and J by 5 bases, leaving 15 bases between them. CDR3 sequence reads: CASSQVGQGMDEQYF. Here the CDR3 DNA reads TGCGCCAGCAGCCAAGTCGGGCAGGGTATGGACGAGCAGTACTTC.

This clonotype has ten or more counts. The chain joins TRBV7-2 to TRBJ1-1; no definite D call. The CDR3 loop spans 14 amino acids. The germline V and J ends were trimmed by 1 base and 4 bases, with 10 bases remaining between them. The V gene's germline CDR1 is SGHTA and CDR2 FQGNSA. CDR3 region: CASSLGNLPTEAFF. CDR3 sequence (DNA): TGTGCCAGCAGCTTAGGAAATTTGCCCACTGAAGCTTTCTTT.

This clonotype has at least ten counts. The V gene is TRBV20-1, the J gene TRBJ2-3, with D perhaps assigned TRBD1 or TRBD2 (5 bases each). The germline V gene has CDR1 DFQATT and CDR2 SNEGSKA (reference sequence). This CDR3 has 14 amino acids. Between the trimmed V and J ends, which lost 4 bases and 3 bases, there was a span of 14 bases. The CDR3 sequence: CSAKVGGSTDTQYF. DNA for the CDR3: TGCAGTGCTAAAGTTGGGGGTTCTACAGATACGCAGTATTTT.

This clonotype appeared many times. The J gene is TRBJ2-5, the V gene TRBV12-3 or TRBV12-4; 10 bases are shared with TRBD1. V was clipped by 6 bases and J by 4 bases; unmatched bases: 8. The CDR3 spans 15 residues. This chain's CDR3 is CASSQTGGGGETQYF. The CDR3 coding sequence is TGTGCCAGCAGCCAGACAGGGGGCGGGGGAGAGACCCAGTACTTC.

Many counts were recorded for this clonotype. V usage is TRBV27 and J usage is TRBJ2-5; 14 positions agree with TRBD2. Germline V CDR1 and CDR2: MNHEY, SMNVEV (reference sequence). J gave up 4 bases and V 2 bases, and 3 bases lay outside the gene matches. This CDR3 spans 16 amino acids. CDR3: CASSLGTSGGGETQYF. Here the CDR3 DNA reads TGTGCCAGCAGTTTAGGGACTAGCGGGGGTGGAGAGACCCAGTACTTC.

The sample holds many counts of this clonotype. The chain carries TRBV3-1 and TRBJ1-1; weak D call: TRBD1 (6 bases). The CDR3 totals 14 residues. CDR1 is LGHDT, CDR2 YNNKEL, per germline (reference sequence). The V and J ends lost 6 bases and 1 base respectively, with 12 bases between them. As DNA, the CDR3 is TGTGCCAGCAGACCGGGACACTCGAACACTGAAGCTTTCTTT. Protein sequence: CASRPGHSNTEAFF.

In this sample, this clonotype turned up many times. V and J are TRBV9 and TRBJ2-1; D call uncertain. This CDR3 contains 16 residues. Germline lookup yields CDR1 SGDLS and CDR2 YYNGEE. V was clipped by 0 bases and J by 0 bases, with 10 bases between them. The CDR3 region is CASSVGWALSYNEQFF. The CDR3 nucleotides read TGTGCCAGCAGCGTAGGCTGGGCCCTCTCCTACAATGAGCAGTTCTTC. Filled out from reference TRBV9 and TRBJ2-1, the complete variable domain reads DSGVTQTPKHLITATGQRVTLRCSPRSGDLSVYWYQQSLDQGLQFLIQYYNGEERAKGNILERFSAQQFPDLHSELNLSSLELGDSALYFCASSVGWALSYNEQFFGPGTRLTVL.

About this clonotype itself: This could be a read error, since a much larger clone is one nucleotide away. V and J are TRBV10-3 and TRBJ2-5; D is ambiguous. The CDR3 totals 15 residues. Deletions cut 0 bases from V and 1 base from J, with 9 bases between. Germline CDR1 ENHRY, CDR2 SYGVKD. The CDR3 DNA sequence: TGTGCCATCAGTGAGTCGACGACCTGCCAAGAGACCCAGTACTTC. This encodes CAISESTTCQETQYF.

Many counts were recorded for this clonotype. The chain combines TRBV5-1 with TRBJ1-1; D unclear. Trimming pared 1 base from V and 0 bases from J, leaving 10 bases between. The CDR3 length is 15 residues. The germline CDR1 and CDR2 sequences are SGHRS and YFSETQ. CDR3 in amino acids: CASSLWNRLNTEAFF. Here the CDR3 DNA reads TGCGCCAGCAGCTTGTGGAACAGACTGAACACTGAAGCTTTCTTT.

Turning to this clonotype: A read error may explain this, as a much larger clone is one base away. The rearrangement joins TRBV6-6 to TRBJ2-7, with D hard to call. V was pared by 2 bases and J by 8 bases, with 7 bases between. Germline assignment: CDR1 MNHNY and CDR2 SVGAGI (reference sequence). CDR3 length equals 11 residues. As DNA, the CDR3 is TGTGCCAGCAGTTACAAAGGCAAGCAGTACTTC. Its protein is CASSYKGKQYF.

This clonotype was found many times. The genes are TRBV7-6 and TRBJ1-5; TRBD1 matches at 10 bases. The CDR3 runs 15 residues. From germline, CDR1 is SGHVS and CDR2 FNYEAQ. V lost 1 base, J lost 6 bases, and 3 bases stayed unmatched. CDR3 sequence reads: CASSLGQGAGQPQHF. DNA of the CDR3: TGTGCCAGCAGCTTAGGACAGGGGGCAGGTCAGCCCCAGCATTTT. Complete variable domain (other parts from reference TRBV7-6 and TRBJ1-5): GAGVSQSPRYKVTKRGQDVALRCDPISGHVSLYWYRQALGQGPEFLTYFNYEAQQDKSGLPNDRFSAERPEGSISTLTIQRTEQRDSAMYRCASSLGQGAGQPQHFGDGTRLSIL.

This clonotype was counted ten times or more. V is TRBV15 and J is TRBJ1-5; D remains unclear. Germline CDR1 and CDR2: LNHNV and YYDKDF (reference sequence). This CDR3 comprises 15 residues. V was cut by 6 bases and J by 5 bases, with 17 bases left in between. The CDR3 sequence: CATRGQASIHQPQHF. CDR3 nucleotide sequence: TGTGCCACCAGGGGTCAGGCGTCCATCCATCAGCCCCAGCATTTT.

This clonotype occurred many times. The genes are TRBV10-3 and TRBJ2-3; 10 positions match TRBD2. With 5 bases clipped from V and 6 bases from J, the junction kept 5 bases outside the gene matches. This CDR3 spans 14 amino acids. Germline V CDR1 and CDR2: ENHRY, SYGVKD. CDR3 DNA: TGTGCCATCAGTATCCTAGCGGGGGACGATACGCAGTATTTT. Amino acid sequence: CAISILAGDDTQYF.